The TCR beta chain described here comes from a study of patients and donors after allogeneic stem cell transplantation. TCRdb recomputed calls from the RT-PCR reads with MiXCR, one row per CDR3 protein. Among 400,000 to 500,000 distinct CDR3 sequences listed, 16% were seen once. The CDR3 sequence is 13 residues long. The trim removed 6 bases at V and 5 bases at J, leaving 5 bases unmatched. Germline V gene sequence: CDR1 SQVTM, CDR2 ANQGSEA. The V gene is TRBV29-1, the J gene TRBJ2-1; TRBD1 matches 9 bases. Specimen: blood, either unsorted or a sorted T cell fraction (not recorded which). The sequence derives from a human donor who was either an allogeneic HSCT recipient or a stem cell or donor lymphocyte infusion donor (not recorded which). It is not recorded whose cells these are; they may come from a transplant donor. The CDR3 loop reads CSVPTGGNNEQFF. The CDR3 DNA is TGCAGCGTCCCGACAGGGGGGAACAATGAGCAGTTCTTC.